This entry lists 32 T cell receptor beta chains sequenced from one sample in a study of human T cells and chemical hapten exposure. Time point specified: pre-sensitization, week 0. This sample's treatment: therapeutic diphenylcyclopropenone sensitization with weekly scalp DPC. Via MiXCR, TCRdb re-called the RACE reads, giving one row per CDR3 protein. This repertoire shows fewer than 350,000 distinct CDR3 sequences, approximately 7.5% found once; its top ten account for less than 1.5%. Material: whole blood, obtained in connection with sensitization to the hapten diphenylcyclopropenone (DPC). These receptors all come from a man younger than 35 with alopecia areata. Some clones in this sample may be carry-over from other donors' samples.

There are a few counts of this clonotype. The rearrangement uses TRBV29-1 and TRBJ2-1; 10 bases line up with TRBD1. The CDR3 loop spans 14 amino acids. Germline V gene sequence: CDR1 SQVTM, CDR2 ANQGSEA. The trim removed 6 bases at V and 5 bases at J, leaving 7 bases unmatched. This chain's CDR3 is CSVPGTGDHNEQFF. Written as DNA, the CDR3 is TGCAGCGTGCCCGGGACAGGGGATCACAATGAGCAGTTCTTC.

This clonotype showed up just a few times. DNA for the CDR3: TGCGCCAGCAGCCAAGTCTGGACAGACAACACTGAAGCTTTCTTT. Translating gives CASSQVWTDNTEAFF. This chain links TRBV4-1 with TRBJ1-1; D possibly corresponds to TRBD1 (6 bases). V lost 1 base to trimming and J lost 2 bases, with 11 bases between them. CDR1 and CDR2 from the germline V gene are MGHRA and YSYEKL. This CDR3 is built from 15 residues.

The chain recombines TRBV4-3 with TRBJ1-2, with D perhaps TRBD1 (5 bases). V dropped 0 bases and J dropped 4 bases, with 15 bases sitting between them. The CDR3 covers 16 residues. Germline CDR1 is LGHNA and CDR2 is YSLEER. CDR3 region: CASSQEGRPHFYGYTF. The CDR3 DNA sequence: TGCGCCAGCAGCCAAGAGGGACGCCCCCACTTCTATGGCTACACCTTC.

A few counts support this clonotype. The chain uses TRBV10-3 and TRBJ2-5; D uncertain. The CDR3 runs 12 residues. Looked up from germline, CDR1 is ENHRY and CDR2 is SYGVKD. V lost 6 bases and J lost 5, with 10 bases in between. CDR3 sequence: CAISLDPETQYF. CDR3 sequence (DNA): TGTGCCATCAGCCTCGACCCGGAGACCCAGTACTTC.

Ten or more counts support this clonotype. The rearrangement uses TRBV11-3 and TRBJ2-3, with 10 bases identical to TRBD2. V lost 3 bases to trimming and J lost 1 base; unmatched junction nucleotides: 4. The CDR3 length is 16 residues. Germline V gene sequence: CDR1 SGHNT, CDR2 YENEEA. CDR3 sequence (DNA): TGTGCCAGCAGCTTTAACGGACTAGCGGGCACAGATACGCAGTATTTT. It codes for CASSFNGLAGTDTQYF.

This clonotype has just a few counts. The chain carries TRBV28 and TRBJ2-1; a weak D match, TRBD2 (5 bases). The CDR3 totals 14 residues. Germline CDR1 MDHEN, CDR2 SYDVKM. Between the trimmed V and J ends, which lost 7 bases and 4 bases, there was a span of 14 bases. CDR3 DNA: TGTGCCAGCACCCTGCCTGGCGGGTACAATGAGCAGTTCTTC. This sequence encodes CASTLPGGYNEQFF.

This clonotype has just a few counts. The chain carries TRBV18 and TRBJ1-6; no reliable D call. The CDR3 spans 15 residues. Germline lookup yields CDR1 KGHSH and CDR2 LQKENI. Deletions cut 0 bases from V and 7 bases from J, with 10 bases between. CDR3 in DNA: TGTGCCAGCTCACCACCTTACGGAGAGAATTCACCCCTCCACTTT. It encodes CASSPPYGENSPLHF.

The chain recombines TRBV15 with TRBJ1-5, with 8 bases lining up with TRBD1. Germline CDR1 is LNHNV and CDR2 is YYDKDF (reference sequence). J was trimmed by 7 bases and V by 2 bases; bases with no gene match: 7. This CDR3 comprises 15 residues. Here the CDR3 reads CATSRRGQGGQPQHF. Written as DNA, the CDR3 is TGTGCCACCAGCAGAAGAGGACAGGGTGGGCAGCCCCAGCATTTT. Complete variable domain (other parts from reference TRBV15 and TRBJ1-5): DAMVIQNPRYQVTQFGKPVTLSCSQTLNHNVMYWYQQKSSQAPKLLFHYYDKDFNNEADTPDNFQSRRPNTSFCFLDIRSPGLGDTAMYLCATSRRGQGGQPQHFGDGTRLSIL.

This clonotype was seen a handful of times. The CDR3 here is CASSSGTGVTDTQYF. The CDR3 nucleotides read TGTGCCAGCAGCTCCGGGACAGGGGTCACAGATACGCAGTATTTT. The genes are TRBV7-9 and TRBJ2-3; TRBD1 matches 10 bases. This CDR3 is built from 15 residues. The germline gives CDR1 SEHNR, CDR2 FQNEAQ (reference sequence). The ends lost 4 bases at V and 2 bases at J; junction bases unmatched: 3. The full variable domain, completed using reference TRBV7-9 and TRBJ2-3, is DTGVSQNPRHKITKRGQNVTFRCDPISEHNRLYWYRQTLGQGPEFLTYFQNEAQLEKSRLLSDRFSAERPKGSFSTLEIQRTEQGDSAMYLCASSSGTGVTDTQYFGPGTRLTVL.

This chain joins TRBV27 and TRBJ2-1, with a tentative D call TRBD1 (6 bases). The CDR3 contains 15 residues. CDR1 is MNHEY, CDR2 SMNVEV, per germline (reference sequence). Trimming stripped 6 bases from V and 0 bases from J, with 12 bases between. CDR3 in DNA: TGTGCCAGCAGCACGACAGGACCCTCCTACAATGAGCAGTTCTTC. Protein sequence: CASSTTGPSYNEQFF.

This clonotype was counted a few times. This chain links TRBV24-1 with TRBJ1-2; weak D call: TRBD1 (5 bases). V was shortened by 10 bases and J by 8 bases, with 16 bases between the two germline ends. The CDR3 runs 12 residues. In germline, CDR1 is KGHDR, CDR2 SFDVKD. CDR3 sequence (DNA): TGTGCCACTTCACAAGCAGGGCTCGGCTACACCTTC. Residues: CATSQAGLGYTF.

The CDR3 DNA sequence: TGTGCCATCAGAGCGGGACAGGCCTCAAACATTCAGTACTTC. Translated, it gives CAIRAGQASNIQYF. V gene TRBV10-3 combines with J gene TRBJ2-4; a possible D gene is TRBD1 (8 bases). Germline loops: CDR1 ENHRY, CDR2 SYGVKD. The ends were cut back, 6 bases at V and 6 bases at J, with 15 bases in the middle. This CDR3 spans 14 amino acids.

In its sample, this clonotype was seen many times. The chain is built from TRBV13 and TRBJ2-2; no firm D call. Germline V gives CDR1 PRHDT, CDR2 FYEKMQ (reference sequence). Trimming left V 5 bases short and J 5 bases short, with 3 bases between. The CDR3 sequence is 11 residues long. The DNA for the CDR3 is TGTGCCAGCAGCCGAACCGGGGAGCTGTTTTTT. Translating gives CASSRTGELFF.

This clonotype was counted at least ten times. The V and J genes are TRBV11-2 and TRBJ2-2; D uncertain. V was clipped by 1 base and J by 1 base, with 4 bases between them. The germline V gene encodes CDR1 SGHAT and CDR2 FQNNGV. This CDR3 is 14 amino acids long. CDR3 bases: TGTGCCAGCAGCTTAGGAATGAACACCGGGGAGCTGTTTTTT. Its protein is CASSLGMNTGELFF.

This clonotype was picked up many times. The V gene is TRBV10-2, the J gene TRBJ2-5; D might be TRBD1 (5 bases). Germline CDR1 WSHSY, CDR2 SAAADI. The CDR3 covers 12 residues. V was pared by 6 bases and J by 2 bases, with 7 bases between. The CDR3 DNA reads TGCGCCAGCAGGGGGCTACAAGAGACCCAGTACTTC. Its translation is CASRGLQETQYF.

This clonotype was counted a few times. J is TRBJ1-6 and V is TRBV20-1, with 9 bases matching TRBD1. The germline gives CDR1 DFQATT, CDR2 SNEGSKA (reference sequence). The CDR3 is 15 residues long. V lost 5 bases to trimming and J lost 0 bases; unmatched junction nucleotides: 2. The CDR3: CSAGTGSSYNSPLHF. CDR3 nucleotides: TGCAGTGCTGGGACAGGGAGCTCCTATAATTCACCCCTCCACTTT.

The chain links TRBV6-6 to TRBJ1-2; no definite D call. This CDR3 is built from 12 residues. Germline CDR1 MNHNY, CDR2 SVGAGI (reference sequence). Deletions cut 6 bases from V and 2 bases from J, with 7 bases between. The CDR3 here is CASRTRNYGYTF. DNA of the CDR3: TGTGCCAGCAGAACGCGGAACTATGGCTACACCTTC.

The chain combines TRBV6-1 with TRBJ2-5; D gene uncertain. This CDR3 region has 13 residues. CDR1 and CDR2 (germline): MNHNS, SASEGT. Trimming removed 1 base from V and 8 bases from J, with 11 bases in between. This CDR3 reads CASSEEAWRTQYF. The CDR3 nucleotides read TGTGCCAGCAGTGAAGAAGCATGGCGTACCCAGTACTTC.

This clonotype was counted only a few times. The chain has TRBV4-1 and TRBJ1-2, with D maybe TRBD1 (5 bases). Germline CDR1 reads MGHRA; CDR2 reads YSYEKL. This CDR3 has 18 amino acids. Trimming pared 4 bases from V and 3 bases from J, leaving 24 bases between. The CDR3 DNA is TGCGCCAGCAGCCCCAAAGGGGACGCCAGAGACCTTTACTATGGCTACACCTTC. It encodes CASSPKGDARDLYYGYTF.

This clonotype was seen repeatedly, ten times or more. This sequence joins TRBV29-1 and TRBJ2-7; D may be TRBD1 (6 bases). The V gene lost 4 bases and the J gene lost 0 bases, with 10 bases spanning the gap. In germline, CDR1 is SQVTM, CDR2 ANQGSEA. The CDR3 runs to 13 residues. The CDR3 sequence: CSVGKTGSYEQYF. Here the CDR3 DNA reads TGCAGCGTTGGCAAGACAGGCTCCTACGAGCAGTACTTC.

This chain links TRBV9 with TRBJ2-7, with D possibly matching TRBD1 (5 bases). The ends were cut back, 4 bases at V and 6 bases at J, with 14 bases in the middle. Germline V gene data show CDR1 as SGDLS and CDR2 as YYNGEE. This CDR3 comprises 13 residues. DNA for the CDR3: TGTGCCAGCAGCCCAGTCCAGGGCTTCGAGCAGTACTTC. This translates into CASSPVQGFEQYF. The entire variable domain, with the rest obtained from reference TRBV9 and TRBJ2-7, is as follows: DSGVTQTPKHLITATGQRVTLRCSPRSGDLSVYWYQQSLDQGLQFLIQYYNGEERAKGNILERFSAQQFPDLHSELNLSSLELGDSALYFCASSPVQGFEQYFGPGTRLTVT.

This clonotype appeared a few times. This chain uses TRBV20-1 with TRBJ1-5; the D is unclear. The germline CDR1 and CDR2 sequences are DFQATT and SNEGSKA (reference sequence). The CDR3 contains 12 residues. Deletions cut 4 bases from V and 3 bases from J, with 7 bases between. The CDR3 here is CSATTLNQPQHF. The CDR3 region has the DNA TGCAGTGCTACAACTCTCAATCAGCCCCAGCATTTT.

In its sample, this clonotype was seen many times. V and J are TRBV29-1 and TRBJ2-3, with 8 bases identical to TRBD2. The V gene end was trimmed by 4 bases and the J gene end by 2 bases; junction bases not matched to a gene: 8. Germline V gene data show CDR1 as SQVTM and CDR2 as ANQGSEA. The CDR3 loop spans 15 amino acids. The CDR3 DNA is TGCAGCGTTGTGTGGAGCGGGGGAGTCACAGATACGCAGTATTTT. It is translated as CSVVWSGGVTDTQYF.

This chain joins TRBV12-3 or TRBV12-4 and TRBJ2-6; no clear D. The CDR3 loop spans 15 amino acids. V lost 1 base to trimming and J lost 3 bases, with 7 bases between them. In DNA form, the CDR3 reads TGTGCCAGCAGTTTAGGGCCCTATGGGGCCAACGTCCTGACTTTC. It yields the protein CASSLGPYGANVLTF.

V usage is TRBV5-6 and J usage is TRBJ1-6; 8 bases agree with TRBD1. V lost 2 bases, J lost 9 bases, and 4 bases stayed unmatched. Per germline, CDR1 SGHDT and CDR2 YYEEEE. The CDR3 is made up of 14 amino acids. The CDR3 loop is CASSLGTGLSPLHF. The CDR3 DNA follows: TGTGCCAGCAGCTTAGGGACAGGTCTTTCACCCCTCCACTTT.

The table lists this clonotype with many counts. The chain is built from TRBV7-3 and TRBJ1-6; unclear D gene. V shed 5 bases and J shed 8 bases, with 7 bases lying between them. Germline CDR1 SGHTA, CDR2 FQGTGA. CDR3 length: 12 amino acids. The CDR3 nucleotides are TGTGCCAGCAGCGCCGCAGATTCACCCCTCCACTTT. Translation: CASSAADSPLHF.

This clonotype was counted only a few times. The CDR3 loop reads CASSVGPEQFF. The CDR3 DNA follows: TGTGCCAGCAGTGTGGGACCTGAGCAGTTCTTC. The genes are TRBV27 and TRBJ2-1, with D possibly being TRBD1 or TRBD2 (5 bases each). The V end lost 5 bases, the J end lost 9 bases, and 8 bases lay between the germline ends. The germline CDR1 and CDR2 sequences are MNHEY and SMNVEV (reference sequence). The CDR3 is 11 amino acids.

The sample holds many counts of this clonotype. This chain connects TRBV5-4 to TRBJ1-1; D unresolved. This CDR3 has 13 amino acids. Germline loops: CDR1 SGHNT, CDR2 YYREEE (reference sequence). V lost 4 bases to trimming and J lost 0 bases, with 7 bases between them. The CDR3: CASSTSLNTEAFF. CDR3 bases: TGTGCCAGCAGCACCAGCCTGAACACTGAAGCTTTCTTT.

This clonotype was detected only a few times. The CDR3 nucleotides are TGCAGCGTTTCTACGGGGCGGCAGTACTTC. The encoded protein is CSVSTGRQYF. This sequence joins TRBV29-1 and TRBJ2-4; D could derive from TRBD1 or TRBD2 (5 bases each). From germline, CDR1 is SQVTM and CDR2 ANQGSEA. This CDR3 is built from 10 residues. V lost 5 bases and J lost 13, with 12 bases in between.

Many counts were recorded for this clonotype. The CDR3 bases are TGTGCCAGCAGCCCCCGCCTGACAGGGATGAACACTGAAGCTTTCTTT. This translates into CASSPRLTGMNTEAFF. The chain couples TRBV9 to TRBJ1-1, with TRBD1 matching 7 bases. V shed 4 bases and J 0 bases; nucleotides not matched to a gene: 9. Germline V gives CDR1 SGDLS, CDR2 YYNGEE. CDR3 length equals 16 residues.

The chain recombines TRBV7-9 with TRBJ1-4, with D perhaps matching TRBD1 (6 bases). Germline V lookup: CDR1 SEHNR, CDR2 FQNEAQ (reference sequence). V was shortened by 5 bases and J by 6 bases, with 16 bases between the two germline ends. The CDR3 extends over 15 amino acids. The CDR3 spells CASSPRGGEDEKLFF. The DNA for the CDR3 is TGTGCCAGCAGCCCAAGGGGGGGAGAGGATGAAAAACTGTTTTTT.

This clonotype has just a few counts. The rearrangement joins TRBV5-1 to TRBJ2-1, with 9 bases matching TRBD2. V dropped 1 base and J dropped 4; count of bases not matched to a gene: 6. The germline V gene encodes CDR1 SGHRS and CDR2 YFSETQ. The CDR3 length is 16 residues. The DNA for the CDR3 is TGCGCCAGCAGCTTGAGGGCTAGCGGGGTTTACAATGAGCAGTTCTTC. Encoded protein: CASSLRASGVYNEQFF.